The rows below give T cell receptor beta chains drawn from one sample of a study of OX40 agonist ivuxolimab in advanced cancers. Sequencing was performed with immunoSEQ multiplex PCR; in TCRdb, only in-frame clones are kept and a portion is missing. The table lists roughly 75,000 clones, more than 85% of them singletons. This sample comprised CD4+ or CD8+ T cells sorted from blood, obtained in a trial of the OX40 agonist ivuxolimab. The receptors derive from an adult with an advanced solid tumor such as melanoma, head and neck, liver or kidney cancer. The CDR3 runs from the conserved cysteine through the conserved F or W. A D gene is named only where the DNA matches it firmly. Some rows mark clone size as missing; the rest say once, few, many or name a class of expanded clone.

CDR3: CASSLGQFQETQYF
DNA: TGTGCCAGCAGCTTAGGACAGTTTCAAGAGACCCAGTACTTC
size: NA
J: TRBJ2-5
D: NA
V: TRBV11-2

CDR3: CASSLAGGGNYEQYF
DNA: TGTGCCAGCAGTTTAGCGGGAGGAGGAAACTACGAGCAGTACTTC
size: NA
J: TRBJ2-7
D: TRBD2
V: TRBV27

CDR3: CASSGGLSLVYTF
DNA: TGTGCCAGCAGCGGGGGACTCTCTCTCGTCTACACCTTC
size: NA
J: TRBJ1-2
D: NA
V: TRBV9

CDR3: CASSSHVETQYF
DNA: TGTGCCAGCAGCTCTCACGTTGAGACCCAGTACTTC
size: NA
J: TRBJ2-5
D: NA
V: TRBV13

CDR3: CASSEALVGGWQFF
DNA: TGTGCCAGCAGTGAAGCCCTGGTTGGGGGCTGGCAGTTCTTC
size: NA
J: TRBJ2-1
D: NA
V: TRBV6-1

CDR3: CASSSRADYPSDEQYF
DNA: TGTGCCAGCAGTTCCCGCGCCGACTACCCTAGCGACGAGCAGTACTTC
size: NA
J: TRBJ2-7
D: NA
V: TRBV6-5

CDR3: CASSPKGQGNTEAFF
DNA: TGTGCCAGCAGCCCAAAGGGACAGGGGAACACTGAAGCTTTCTTT
size: NA
J: TRBJ1-1
D: TRBD1
V: TRBV9

CDR3: CASSYRGSYNEQFF
DNA: TGTGCCAGCAGCTACAGGGGCTCCTACAATGAGCAGTTCTTC
size: NA
J: TRBJ2-1
D: TRBD1
V: TRBV11-2

CDR3: CASSLIPPGGNGYTF
DNA: TGTGCCAGCAGTTTAATCCCGCCGGGGGGAAATGGCTACACCTTC
size: NA
J: TRBJ1-2
D: NA
V: TRBV27

CDR3: CATSRPDRANEQFF
DNA: TGTGCCACCAGCAGACCGGACAGAGCGAATGAGCAGTTCTTC
size: NA
J: TRBJ2-1
D: NA
V: TRBV15

CDR3: CASSLSYPGTSDGYTF
DNA: TGCGCCAGCAGCCTTTCTTATCCCGGGACAAGCGATGGCTACACCTTC
size: NA
J: TRBJ1-2
D: NA
V: TRBV5-1

CDR3: CASSSRDRKTSGVYEQYF
DNA: TGTGCCAGCAGCTCCCGGGACAGGAAGACTAGCGGGGTCTACGAGCAGTACTTC
size: once
J: TRBJ2-7
D: TRBD2
V: TRBV28

CDR3: CASSQGLATPYTYEQYF
DNA: TGCGCCAGCAGCCAGGGACTAGCGACTCCCTATACCTACGAGCAGTACTTC
size: NA
J: TRBJ2-7
D: TRBD2
V: TRBV4-3

CDR3: CASSFPGSETQYF
DNA: TGTGCCAGCAGTTTCCCCGGGTCTGAGACCCAGTACTTC
size: NA
J: TRBJ2-5
D: NA
V: TRBV28

CDR3: CASSQLIGNQPQHF
DNA: TGCGCCAGCAGCCAATTGATTGGCAATCAGCCCCAGCATTTT
size: few
J: TRBJ1-5
D: NA
V: TRBV4-1

CDR3: CASSLDRGKTQYF
DNA: TGTGCCAGCAGCTTGGACAGGGGGAAGACCCAGTACTTC
size: NA
J: TRBJ2-5
D: TRBD1
V: TRBV5-8

CDR3: CASSLRDRASPLHF
DNA: TGTGCCAGCAGTCTCCGGGACAGGGCTTCACCCCTCCACTTT
size: NA
J: TRBJ1-6
D: TRBD1
V: TRBV6-6

CDR3: CASSQGYNSPLHF
DNA: TGTGCCAGCAGCCAGGGTTATAATTCACCCCTCCACTTT
size: NA
J: TRBJ1-6
D: NA
V: TRBV6-6

CDR3: CAIAGLGGYTF
DNA: TGTGCCATCGCTGGGTTGGGGGGCTACACCTTC
size: NA
J: TRBJ1-2
D: NA
V: TRBV6-1

CDR3: CASSFSGGSGYGYTF
DNA: TGTGCCAGCAGTTTCTCAGGGGGAAGCGGCTATGGCTACACCTTC
size: NA
J: TRBJ1-2
D: TRBD1
V: TRBV27

CDR3: CASRPSGIVLDTQYF
DNA: TGTGCCAGCCGCCCTAGCGGGATCGTCTTAGATACGCAGTATTTT
size: NA
J: TRBJ2-3
D: TRBD2
V: TRBV11-2

CDR3: CASSLGDRGTGGYTF
DNA: TGTGCCAGCAGTTTAGGGGACAGGGGGACGGGCGGCTACACCTTC
size: NA
J: TRBJ1-2
D: TRBD1
V: TRBV27

CDR3: CASSLSGDTQYF
DNA: TGTGCCAGCAGCCTTTCGGGGGATACGCAGTATTTT
size: NA
J: TRBJ2-3
D: NA
V: TRBV5-8

CDR3: CSVEFERTYNEQFF
DNA: TGCAGCGTTGAATTTGAGCGGACCTACAATGAGCAGTTCTTC
size: NA
J: TRBJ2-1
D: NA
V: TRBV29-1

CDR3: CASSLGDSSTYEQYF
DNA: TGCGCCAGCAGCTTGGGGGACAGTTCGACCTACGAGCAGTACTTC
size: NA
J: TRBJ2-7
D: TRBD1
V: TRBV5-1

CDR3: CASSAEADTQYF
DNA: TGTGCCAGCAGCGCCGAAGCAGATACGCAGTATTTT
size: NA
J: TRBJ2-3
D: NA
V: TRBV9

CDR3: CASSLVLAGGTEAFF
DNA: TGTGCCAGCAGCTTGGTACTAGCAGGGGGGACTGAAGCTTTCTTT
size: NA
J: TRBJ1-1
D: TRBD1
V: TRBV5-6

CDR3: CASSRDSPGSNGYTF
DNA: TGTGCCAGCAGTCGGGACTCTCCAGGTTCCAATGGCTACACCTTC
size: NA
J: TRBJ1-2
D: NA
V: TRBV13

CDR3: CASSSRQGANYGYTF
DNA: TGTGCCAGCAGTTCCCGACAGGGAGCTAACTATGGCTACACCTTC
size: NA
J: TRBJ1-2
D: TRBD1
V: TRBV6-6

CDR3: CSVVLLDGNYGYTF
DNA: TGCAGCGTTGTCCTCCTGGACGGTAACTATGGCTACACCTTC
size: NA
J: TRBJ1-2
D: NA
V: TRBV29-1

CDR3: CASSETGLAGGQGYEQYF
DNA: TGCGCCAGCAGCGAAACCGGACTAGCGGGAGGCCAAGGTTACGAGCAGTACTTC
size: NA
J: TRBJ2-7
D: TRBD2
V: TRBV5-1

CDR3: CASSLITGEYQETQYF
DNA: TGCGCCAGCAGCTTGATAACAGGGGAGTACCAAGAGACCCAGTACTTC
size: NA
J: TRBJ2-5
D: TRBD1
V: TRBV5-1

CDR3: CASSPGPEQRELFF
DNA: TGTGCCAGCAGCCCCGGGCCCGAGCAGCGGGAGCTGTTTTTT
size: NA
J: TRBJ2-2
D: NA
V: TRBV13

CDR3: CASSGWGQGSYEQYF
DNA: TGTGCCAGCAGCGGGTGGGGACAGGGGTCCTACGAGCAGTACTTC
size: NA
J: TRBJ2-7
D: TRBD1
V: TRBV9

CDR3: CASSVLAPYEQYF
DNA: TGCGCCAGCAGTGTACTAGCCCCGTACGAGCAGTACTTC
size: NA
J: TRBJ2-7
D: NA
V: TRBV10-2

CDR3: CASSRDRVRTDTQYF
DNA: TGTGCCAGTAGTAGGGACAGGGTAAGGACAGATACGCAGTATTTT
size: NA
J: TRBJ2-3
D: TRBD1
V: TRBV19

CDR3: CASSPVGLAGYEQYF
DNA: TGTGCCAGCAGTCCGGTCGGACTAGCGGGCTACGAGCAGTACTTC
size: NA
J: TRBJ2-7
D: TRBD2
V: TRBV27

CDR3: CASSLSRGAAGELFF
DNA: TGTGCCAGCAGTTTATCCAGGGGAGCCGCCGGGGAGCTGTTTTTT
size: NA
J: TRBJ2-2
D: NA
V: TRBV27

CDR3: CASSQLAGPANTGELFF
DNA: TGCGCCAGCAGCCAACTAGCGGGGCCCGCGAACACCGGGGAGCTGTTTTTT
size: NA
J: TRBJ2-2
D: TRBD2
V: TRBV4-1

CDR3: CSVGRTGPYEQYF
DNA: TGCAGCGTCGGCCGGACAGGACCTTACGAGCAGTACTTC
size: NA
J: TRBJ2-7
D: TRBD1
V: TRBV29-1

CDR3: CASSLGQDLYGYTF
DNA: TGTGCCAGCAGCCTGGGACAGGATCTCTATGGCTACACCTTC
size: NA
J: TRBJ1-2
D: TRBD1
V: TRBV14

CDR3: CASSQPSGNGVVETQYF
DNA: TGCGCCAGCAGCCAGCCAAGCGGGAACGGCGTCGTAGAGACCCAGTACTTC
size: once
J: TRBJ2-5
D: TRBD2
V: TRBV4-1

CDR3: CASSLTGTDTQYF
DNA: TGTGCCAGCAGCCTCACCGGCACAGATACGCAGTATTTT
size: NA
J: TRBJ2-3
D: NA
V: TRBV7-6

CDR3: CASTHTGQGRRNEQFF
DNA: TGTGCCAGCACTCATACAGGACAGGGGAGGCGGAATGAGCAGTTCTTC
size: NA
J: TRBJ2-1
D: TRBD1
V: TRBV2

CDR3: CASSVKGSSTYGYTF
DNA: TGTGCCAGCAGCGTAAAGGGCTCTAGTACCTATGGCTACACCTTC
size: NA
J: TRBJ1-2
D: NA
V: TRBV9

CDR3: CASSFQGGNQPQHF
DNA: TGTGCCAGCAGTTTCCAGGGGGGGAATCAGCCCCAGCATTTT
size: NA
J: TRBJ1-5
D: TRBD1
V: TRBV27

CDR3: CASSLTGDGHEQYF
DNA: TGTGCCAGCAGCTTAACAGGGGATGGCCACGAGCAGTACTTC
size: NA
J: TRBJ2-7
D: TRBD1
V: TRBV5-8

CDR3: CSVVIGGRKSGGPNTEAFF
DNA: TGCAGCGTTGTCATAGGGGGTCGAAAATCCGGGGGTCCGAACACTGAAGCTTTCTTT
size: NA
J: TRBJ1-1
D: NA
V: TRBV29-1

CDR3: CASSPGDIGGYGYTF
DNA: TGTGCCAGCTCACCGGGGGACATCGGAGGCTATGGCTACACCTTC
size: NA
J: TRBJ1-2
D: NA
V: TRBV18

CDR3: CASSLAKESINEQYF
DNA: TGTGCCAGCAGCTTGGCTAAGGAATCAATTAACGAGCAGTACTTC
size: NA
J: TRBJ2-7
D: NA
V: TRBV5-6

CDR3: CASSEWLNEKLFF
DNA: TGTGCCAGCAGTGAATGGTTAAATGAAAAACTGTTTTTT
size: NA
J: TRBJ1-4
D: NA
V: TRBV6-1

CDR3: CSVTGGFGYTF
DNA: TGCAGCGTTACCGGAGGGTTTGGCTACACCTTC
size: NA
J: TRBJ1-2
D: NA
V: TRBV29-1

CDR3: CAWKGGESPYNEQFF
DNA: TGTGCCTGGAAAGGAGGGGAGTCTCCGTACAATGAGCAGTTCTTC
size: NA
J: TRBJ2-1
D: NA
V: TRBV19

CDR3: CSVQENYEQYF
DNA: TGCAGCGTTCAGGAAAACTACGAGCAGTACTTC
size: NA
J: TRBJ2-7
D: NA
V: TRBV29-1

CDR3: CASSEGQGYSNQPQHF
DNA: TGTGCCAGCAGTGAAGGGCAGGGCTATAGCAATCAGCCCCAGCATTTT
size: NA
J: TRBJ1-5
D: NA
V: TRBV2

CDR3: CASSEGGSDTQYF
DNA: TGTGCCAGCAGTGAGGGCGGGAGCGATACGCAGTATTTT
size: NA
J: TRBJ2-3
D: TRBD2
V: TRBV2

CDR3: CASSLGRYYNEQFF
DNA: TGTGCCAGCAGTTTGGGTCGATACTACAATGAGCAGTTCTTC
size: NA
J: TRBJ2-1
D: NA
V: TRBV27

CDR3: CASSWTSGATSTDTQYF
DNA: TGTGCCAGCAGCTGGACTAGCGGGGCAACTAGCACAGATACGCAGTATTTT
size: NA
J: TRBJ2-3
D: TRBD2
V: TRBV7-6

CDR3: CASSVAGGQETQYF
DNA: TGTGCCAGCAGCGTAGCGGGGGGGCAAGAGACCCAGTACTTC
size: NA
J: TRBJ2-5
D: TRBD2
V: TRBV9